This T cell receptor (beta chain) was found in a study of T-cell reconstitution after alpha-beta-depleted transplantation in children. This clonotype was detected a few times. Its antigen is still unknown. Deletions cut 1 base from V and 0 bases from J, with 20 bases between. Germline V gene data show CDR1 as DFQATT and CDR2 as SNEGSKA (reference sequence). This CDR3 has 18 amino acids. Study-level findings and limits: There were some patients whose high TCRbeta diversity at day 60 came from surviving recipient T cells and thymic progenitors. Expanded graft clones numbering several hundred reportedly gave rise to alpha-beta T cells about two months after transplant. By one year post-transplant, T-cell counts and diversity largely arose from T cells that were newly produced.

Preparation of the TCRbeta library was carried out with unique molecular identifiers. TCRdb processed the PCR reads anew with MiXCR; each CDR3 protein has one entry. The table has about a million distinct CDR3 sequences, about 30% seen once; the top ten hold 25% to 35%. The sample here was PBMCs, mostly from graft donor cells, taken 360 days after TCRalphabeta/CD19-depleted stem cell transplant. This chain connects TRBV20-1 to TRBJ2-3; the D gene is possibly TRBD1 (6 bases). This sequence originates from a boy under two years old who had a stem cell transplant for SCID, so the T cells may come from the graft donor. The CDR3 reads CSARGGFGQPPSTDTQYF. In DNA, the CDR3 is TGCAGTGCTAGAGGAGGCTTCGGACAGCCACCTAGCACAGATACGCAGTATTTT.